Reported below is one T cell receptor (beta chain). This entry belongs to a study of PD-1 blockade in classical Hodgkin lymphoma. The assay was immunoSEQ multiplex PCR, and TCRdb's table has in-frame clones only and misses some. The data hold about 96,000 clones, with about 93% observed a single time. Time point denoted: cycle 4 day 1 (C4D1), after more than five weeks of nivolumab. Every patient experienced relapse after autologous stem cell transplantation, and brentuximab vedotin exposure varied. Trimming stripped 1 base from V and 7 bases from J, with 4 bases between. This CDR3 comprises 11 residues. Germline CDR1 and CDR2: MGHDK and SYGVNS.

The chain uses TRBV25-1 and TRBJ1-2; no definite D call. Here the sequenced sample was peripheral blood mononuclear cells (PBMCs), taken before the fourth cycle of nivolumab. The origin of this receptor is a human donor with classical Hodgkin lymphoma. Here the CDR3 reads CASSESSGYTF. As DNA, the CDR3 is TGTGCCAGCAGTGAATCATCTGGCTACACCTTC.